The 12 T cell receptor beta chains presented below share a single source sample, sequenced in a study of control samples from healthy donors and cancer patients (dated by TCRdb to about 2020). Libraries were prepared through the immunoSEQ multiplex PCR assay. Held by TCRdb, this immuneACCESS table contains in-frame sequences only and omits some clones. Under half of the omission traces to an unresolved V gene where checked; the cause of the rest is unknown. The sample table lists around 130,000 clones, roughly 91% of them with a count of one. Of the sample, 6.5% to 9.5% falls within the top ten clones. Sequenced material: PBMCs. The receptors come from a man aged 50 to 59 with head and neck cancer.

The chain joins TRBV19 to TRBJ1-5; D not certain. The germline V and J ends were trimmed by 6 bases and 0 bases, with 18 bases remaining between them. Per the germline V gene, CDR1 is LNHDA and CDR2 is SQIVND (reference sequence). CDR3 length equals 17 residues. The CDR3 DNA sequence: TGTGCCAGTAGCGGATCGTCGGGCAGCTATAGCAATCAGCCCCAGCATTTT. Protein sequence: CASSGSSGSYSNQPQHF.

The chain carries TRBV7-9 and TRBJ1-2; D call uncertain. The CDR3 runs to 13 residues. Germline assignment: CDR1 SEHNR and CDR2 FQNEAQ (reference sequence). V was trimmed by 5 bases and J by 2 bases, leaving 9 bases between them. In DNA form, the CDR3 reads TGTGCCAGCAGCCCGGGGTTGAACTATGGCTACACCTTC. This codes for CASSPGLNYGYTF.

The chain joins TRBV24-1 to TRBJ2-3; D uncertain. The V end lost 4 bases, the J end lost 2 bases, and 12 bases lay between the germline ends. The CDR3 consists of 15 residues. CDR1 and CDR2 (germline): KGHDR, SFDVKD. CDR3 amino acids: CATSEPDLVTDTQYF. CDR3 bases: TGTGCCACCAGTGAGCCCGATCTAGTCACAGATACGCAGTATTTT.

The V and J genes are TRBV27 and TRBJ2-1; D unresolved. The CDR3 sequence is 14 residues long. Germline values: CDR1 MNHEY, CDR2 SMNVEV (reference sequence). V was pared by 2 bases and J by 5 bases, with 10 bases between. CDR3 sequence: CASSLILTHNEQFF. The CDR3 region has the DNA TGTGCCAGCAGTTTAATACTAACGCACAATGAGCAGTTCTTC.

The chain recombines TRBV9 with TRBJ1-2; D is uncertain. The CDR3 has 13 residues. The germline V and J ends were trimmed by 4 bases and 8 bases, with 15 bases remaining between them. CDR1 and CDR2 from the germline V gene are SGDLS and YYNGEE. CDR3 loop: CASSLASDGGYTF. In DNA, the CDR3 is TGTGCCAGCAGCCTCGCTTCAGACGGAGGCTACACCTTC.

The chain carries TRBV27 and TRBJ2-1, with D possibly being TRBD2 (5 bases). Germline V gene lookup returns CDR1 MNHEY and CDR2 SMNVEV (reference sequence). There are 14 residues in the CDR3. V lost 3 bases and J lost 8, with 14 bases in between. The CDR3 is CASSFDGMVDEQFF. DNA of the CDR3: TGTGCCAGCAGTTTTGACGGGATGGTGGATGAGCAGTTCTTC.

J is TRBJ1-3 and V is TRBV19, with TRBD1 identical over 8 bases. V shed 4 bases, J shed 7 bases, and the junction held 12 bases outside the gene matches. Germline V gene lookup returns CDR1 LNHDA and CDR2 SQIVND (reference sequence). CDR3 length equals 16 residues. The DNA of the CDR3 is TGTGCCAGTAGTAGCTTGCGGACAGGGCGAAGTAACACCATATATTTT. This codes for CASSSLRTGRSNTIYF.

This clone turned up a few times. V usage is TRBV2 and J usage is TRBJ1-1; D perhaps matches TRBD1 (6 bases). V was pared by 9 bases and J by 1 base, with 18 bases between. CDR3 size: 15 residues. CDR1 and CDR2 (germline): SNHLY, FYNNEI. The DNA of the CDR3 is TGTGCCAGTTCAGAGCAGGGGATGGGGAACACTGAAGCTTTCTTT. As protein: CASSEQGMGNTEAFF.

The rearrangement links TRBV7-2 to TRBJ2-5; 8 positions agree with TRBD1. In germline, CDR1 is SGHTA, CDR2 FQGNSA. The J segment lost 4 bases and the V segment lost 4 bases, leaving 5 bases of the junction unmatched. The CDR3 length is 14 residues. In DNA form, the CDR3 reads TGTGCCAGCAGCTCCGGGACAGGACCAGAGACCCAGTACTTC. Translated, it gives CASSSGTGPETQYF.

This chain connects TRBV24-1 to TRBJ2-7; weak D call: TRBD2 (5 bases). V lost 10 bases to trimming and J lost 6 bases, with 18 bases between them. Germline values: CDR1 KGHDR, CDR2 SFDVKD. The CDR3 covers 13 residues. The CDR3 loop is CATTVGLGGEQYF. The CDR3 DNA reads TGTGCCACTACGGTCGGCTTAGGAGGCGAGCAGTACTTC.

The chain has TRBV4-2 and TRBJ2-7; 14 nucleotides line up with TRBD2. Per germline, CDR1 LGHNA and CDR2 YNFKEQ. V dropped 3 bases and J dropped 13; count of bases not matched to a gene: 14. CDR3 length: 16 amino acids. DNA for the CDR3: TGTGCCAGCAGCCAGTTCGAGGGGACTAGCGGGGGAACCCTATACTTC. It codes for CASSQFEGTSGGTLYF.

V is TRBV29-1 and J is TRBJ2-7, with 7 bases that match TRBD1. Germline values: CDR1 SQVTM, CDR2 ANQGSEA. CDR3 size: 11 residues. V dropped 7 bases and J dropped 9; count of bases not matched to a gene: 9. The CDR3 DNA sequence: TGCAGCGCCGGGGACAGCGCAGGGCAGTACTTC. Amino acid sequence: CSAGDSAGQYF.